Presented here are 30 T cell receptor beta chains from one specimen sequenced in a study of blood T cells in healthy people across ages. Alongside a J-beta primer mix, a sample-barcoded 5' primer served in a second PCR lasting roughly 7 to 11 cycles. TCRdb independently ran MiXCR on the 5' RACE reads; one entry per CDR3 protein. The sample consists of 1.6 million or so distinct CDR3 sequences, roughly 32% of them appearing once. The sample comprised blood. Source of these receptors: a woman younger than 45 in good health.

This clonotype was seen more than once but under ten times. The chain employs TRBV24-1 and TRBJ2-1, with 10 bases fitting TRBD2. V lost 4 bases, J lost 8 bases, and 7 bases stayed unmatched. This CDR3 contains 15 residues. Looked up from germline, CDR1 is KGHDR and CDR2 is SFDVKD. CDR3 in amino acids: CATSDRLAGSDEQFF. Written as DNA, the CDR3 is TGTGCCACCAGTGACCGACTAGCGGGTAGCGATGAGCAGTTCTTC.

The rearrangement links TRBV13 to TRBJ1-6; D is perhaps TRBD1 (6 bases). Trimming removed 0 bases from V and 1 base from J, with 7 bases in between. This CDR3 contains 16 residues. Germline CDR1 reads PRHDT; CDR2 reads FYEKMQ (reference sequence). The CDR3 DNA follows: TGTGCCAGCAGCTTAGGGGGGGCGTCCTATAATTCACCCCTCCACTTT. Its protein is CASSLGGASYNSPLHF.

The V call is TRBV13, the J call TRBJ2-7, with a possible D match to TRBD1 (7 bases). CDR3 length equals 14 residues. Looked up from germline, CDR1 is PRHDT and CDR2 is FYEKMQ (reference sequence). Trimming stripped 0 bases from V and 5 bases from J, with 11 bases between. CDR3 protein: CASSLGGRGDEQYF. The CDR3 bases are TGTGCCAGCAGCTTAGGTGGCAGGGGGGACGAGCAGTACTTC.

The V and J genes are TRBV29-1 and TRBJ1-2, with 7 bases identical to TRBD1. The length of the CDR3 is 13 residues. Germline CDR1 SQVTM, CDR2 ANQGSEA. V shed 6 bases and J 2 bases; nucleotides not matched to a gene: 6. This CDR3 reads CSVRDRENYGYTF. CDR3 in DNA: TGCAGCGTCCGAGACAGGGAAAACTATGGCTACACCTTC.

The rearrangement joins TRBV20-1 to TRBJ2-7, with TRBD1 matching over 9 bases. Losses at the gene ends were 1 base for V and 2 bases for J; bases not matched to a gene: 6. Germline assignment: CDR1 DFQATT and CDR2 SNEGSKA (reference sequence). The CDR3 is 15 residues long. CDR3 DNA: TGCAGTGCTAGAGCCGGGGACAGGGCAACCTACGAGCAGTACTTC. Its translation is CSARAGDRATYEQYF.

The chain uses TRBV3-1 and TRBJ1-2, with 7 bases fitting TRBD1. Losses at the gene ends were 3 bases for V and 2 bases for J; bases not matched to a gene: 15. Germline CDR1 is LGHDT and CDR2 is YNNKEL (reference sequence). The CDR3 extends over 18 amino acids. Here the CDR3 DNA reads TGTGCCAGCAGCCAGATTCCAAACCGGGACAGAACCAACTATGGCTACACCTTC. It is translated as CASSQIPNRDRTNYGYTF. Full variable domain (missing parts from reference TRBV3-1 and TRBJ1-2): DTAVSQTPKYLVTQMGNDKSIKCEQNLGHDTMYWYKQDSKKFLKIMFSYNNKELIINETVPNRFSPKSPDKAHLNLHINSLELGDSAVYFCASSQIPNRDRTNYGYTFGSGTRLTVV.

This chain connects TRBV2 to TRBJ1-5; D might be TRBD1 (6 bases). Germline CDR1 reads SNHLY; CDR2 reads FYNNEI. The CDR3 loop spans 15 amino acids. V lost 6 bases, J lost 5 bases, and 17 bases lay in between. The CDR3 protein is CASRREQGRDQPQHF. In nucleotides, the CDR3 is TGTGCCAGCAGGAGGGAACAGGGTAGGGATCAGCCCCAGCATTTT.

In this sample, this clonotype turned up a few times. The J gene is TRBJ1-2, the V gene TRBV28, with D possibly TRBD1 on 5 matching bases. The V end lost 3 bases, the J end lost 8 bases, and 10 bases lay between the germline ends. Germline V lookup: CDR1 MDHEN, CDR2 SYDVKM. This CDR3 comprises 12 residues. The CDR3 sequence: CASSFWGEGYTF. CDR3 nucleotide sequence: TGTGCCAGCAGTTTTTGGGGCGAGGGCTACACCTTC.

The chain links TRBV3-1 to TRBJ2-1, with a possible D match to TRBD2 (7 bases). Looked up from germline, CDR1 is LGHDT and CDR2 is YNNKEL (reference sequence). Trimming left V 0 bases short and J 5 bases short, with 26 bases between. This CDR3 spans 20 amino acids. CDR3 DNA sequence: TGTGCCAGCAGCCAAGATTCGGCGGGGGCTAGCGGATGGGATCACAATGAGCAGTTCTTC. Protein product: CASSQDSAGASGWDHNEQFF.

The chain employs TRBV28 and TRBJ2-1; 12 nucleotides match TRBD2. This CDR3 is built from 15 residues. V shed 3 bases, J shed 8 bases, and the junction held 5 bases outside the gene matches. Germline loops: CDR1 MDHEN, CDR2 SYDVKM. This CDR3 is CASSFWTSGIDEQFF. CDR3 sequence (DNA): TGTGCCAGCAGTTTCTGGACTAGCGGGATAGATGAGCAGTTCTTC.

This clonotype was seen ten or more times. The chain employs TRBV12-3 or TRBV12-4 and TRBJ1-5; D is possibly TRBD1 (5 bases). The CDR3 totals 12 residues. With 8 bases removed from V and 4 bases from J, the gap between germline ends came to 9 bases. The CDR3 DNA reads TGTGCCAGCTCACGGGGGAATCAGCCCCAGCATTTT. Its protein product is CASSRGNQPQHF.

This sequence joins TRBV2 and TRBJ2-5, with 9 bases aligning to TRBD2. Germline loops: CDR1 SNHLY, CDR2 FYNNEI. Germline trimming cut 7 bases from V and 5 bases from J; bases unmatched to any gene: 17. The CDR3 length is 17 residues. CDR3 sequence reads: CASTNRGGSGGRETQYF. The CDR3 nucleotides read TGTGCCAGCACCAACCGGGGCGGTAGCGGGGGACGGGAGACCCAGTACTTC.

This clonotype appeared many times. V gene TRBV3-1 combines with J gene TRBJ2-1, with 9 bases lining up with TRBD2. The germline V gene encodes CDR1 LGHDT and CDR2 YNNKEL (reference sequence). The J segment lost 3 bases and the V segment lost 3 bases, leaving 3 bases of the junction unmatched. CDR3 size: 15 residues. CDR3: CASSHRAGGYNEQFF. The CDR3 region has the DNA TGTGCCAGCAGCCACAGAGCGGGGGGCTACAATGAGCAGTTCTTC.

This clonotype was seen only a few times. The rearrangement links TRBV5-1 to TRBJ2-2; D remains unclear. Germline V lookup: CDR1 SGHRS, CDR2 YFSETQ. The germline V and J ends were trimmed by 2 bases and 6 bases, with 11 bases remaining between them. This CDR3 has 14 amino acids. CDR3 sequence (DNA): TGCGCCAGCAGCTTAGTGCAGTTCTCCGGGGAGCTGTTTTTT. Protein product: CASSLVQFSGELFF.

This chain connects TRBV19 to TRBJ1-2; D may be TRBD1 (6 bases). With 7 bases removed from V and 7 bases from J, the gap between germline ends came to 19 bases. The CDR3 runs to 14 residues. Germline lookup yields CDR1 LNHDA and CDR2 SQIVND (reference sequence). CDR3 sequence: CASTAYGQKSGYTF. In DNA, the CDR3 is TGTGCCAGTACCGCCTACGGACAGAAAAGTGGCTACACCTTC.

Only one count was recorded for this clonotype. A much larger clone differs from this one at a single base, so this may be a read error. The chain recombines TRBV27 with TRBJ2-3, with TRBD2 identical over 8 bases. The CDR3 runs to 17 residues. Germline V gene sequence: CDR1 MNHEY, CDR2 SMNVEV (reference sequence). The CDR3 loop reads CANSSPFERGGGDTQYF. In DNA form, the CDR3 reads TGTGCCAACAGTTCTCCCTTCGAACGGGGGGGAGGTGATACGCAGTATTTT.

The genes are TRBV4-1 and TRBJ2-5; the match to TRBD2 covers 8 bases. J lost 4 bases, V lost 4 bases, and 8 bases had no gene match. The CDR3 extends over 15 amino acids. The germline gives CDR1 MGHRA, CDR2 YSYEKL. The CDR3 nucleotides read TGCGCCAGCAGCCCACCGGGGGGGGCGGGAGAGACCCAGTACTTC. Encoded protein: CASSPPGGAGETQYF.

This clonotype has only a few counts. V and J are TRBV7-8 and TRBJ2-3, with 8 bases fitting TRBD2. Germline V lookup: CDR1 SGHVS, CDR2 FQNEAQ. This CDR3 is 16 amino acids long. The junction had 8 bases not matched to a gene; V was cut back by 4 bases and J by 2 bases. The CDR3 is CASSSRGGTDTDTQYF. The CDR3 DNA reads TGTGCCAGCAGCTCCCGGGGGGGGACGGACACAGATACGCAGTATTTT.

The V call is TRBV7-3, the J call TRBJ2-7; 10 bases match TRBD1. CDR3 length equals 15 residues. V gave up 2 bases and J gave up 3 bases; unmatched junction bases: 4. CDR1 SGHTA and CDR2 FQGTGA come from the germline V gene. CDR3 sequence: CASSLWGQGNYEQYF. CDR3 in DNA: TGTGCCAGCAGCTTATGGGGACAGGGGAACTACGAGCAGTACTTC.

Of note for this clonotype: The junction departs from germline at one end; a sequencing error may be responsible. The rearrangement links TRBV11-2 to TRBJ2-5, with D perhaps given as TRBD1 or TRBD2 (5 bases each). The germline gives CDR1 SGHAT, CDR2 FQNNGV. CDR3 length: 14 residues. This chain's CDR3 is CANSLVWGKETQYF. The CDR3, as DNA: TGTGCCAACAGCTTAGTATGGGGGAAAGAGACCCAGTACTTC.

The J gene is TRBJ2-5, the V gene TRBV20-1; 10 nucleotides line up with TRBD2. TRBJ2-7 explains the end of the DNA better; the J call may be wrong. The V gene's germline CDR1 is DFQATT and CDR2 SNEGSKA (reference sequence). This CDR3 comprises 16 residues. CDR3 region: CSARLDRSGRYYEQYF. CDR3 nucleotide sequence: TGCAGTGCTAGATTAGATCGTAGCGGGAGGTACTACGAGCAGTACTTC.

This chain uses TRBV27 with TRBJ1-4; TRBD1 matches at 9 bases. After removal of 8 bases from V and 3 bases from J, the junction contained 10 bases not matched to a gene. The CDR3 extends over 16 amino acids. Germline V gives CDR1 MNHEY, CDR2 SMNVEV (reference sequence). The CDR3 DNA reads TGTGCCAGCGGGATCACAGGGGGCCGTTCTAATGAAAAACTGTTTTTT. It specifies CASGITGGRSNEKLFF.

The chain recombines TRBV2 with TRBJ1-1, with 9 nucleotides matching TRBD1. This CDR3 contains 13 residues. Losses at the gene ends were 7 bases for V and 7 bases for J; bases not matched to a gene: 7. CDR1 and CDR2 (germline): SNHLY, FYNNEI. CDR3 residues: CASTGQGKGEAFF. In nucleotides, the CDR3 is TGTGCCAGCACTGGACAGGGGAAGGGTGAAGCTTTCTTT.

The chain joins TRBV7-9 to TRBJ2-7; D tentatively fits TRBD1 or TRBD2 (5 bases each). Trimming cost V 7 bases and J 2 bases, with 12 bases left between them. Germline CDR1 and CDR2: SEHNR and FQNEAQ (reference sequence). This CDR3 has 13 residues. In DNA form, the CDR3 reads TGTGCCAGCACCTCGGGGCAGACCTACGAGCAGTACTTC. It encodes CASTSGQTYEQYF.

J is TRBJ2-7 and V is TRBV12-3 or TRBV12-4, with D unclear. The CDR3 is 16 residues long. The V end lost 5 bases, the J end lost 1 base, and 18 bases lay between the germline ends. In nucleotides, the CDR3 is TGTGCCAGCAGTCCCAAGAACTGGATCTTTTCCTACGAGCAGTACTTC. Residues: CASSPKNWIFSYEQYF.

This clonotype was seen only a few times. The genes are TRBV10-3 and TRBJ2-3, with TRBD2 matching over 9 bases. V lost 4 bases and J lost 0; bases outside the gene matches: 8. The germline V gene has CDR1 ENHRY and CDR2 SYGVKD. The CDR3 totals 17 residues. The CDR3 DNA follows: TGTGCCATCAGTGGGTCCCAGAGCGGGGGGAGCACAGATACGCAGTATTTT. This translates into CAISGSQSGGSTDTQYF.

V and J are TRBV7-2 and TRBJ1-2; D is perhaps TRBD1 (5 bases). The CDR3 spans 15 residues. Per germline, CDR1 SGHTA and CDR2 FQGNSA. The germline V and J ends were trimmed by 2 bases and 4 bases, with 14 bases remaining between them. As DNA, the CDR3 is TGTGCCAGCAGCTTAAGCGTGGCAGGGACCTATGGCTACACCTTC. Translation: CASSLSVAGTYGYTF.

The V and J genes are TRBV5-1 and TRBJ2-7; D not resolved. The CDR3 runs to 15 residues. V was pared by 1 base and J by 5 bases, with 16 bases between. Germline V gene lookup returns CDR1 SGHRS and CDR2 YFSETQ. In DNA, the CDR3 is TGCGCCAGCAGCTTGACGAGACATGAGGTCGACGAGCAGTACTTC. It is translated as CASSLTRHEVDEQYF. The variable domain in full, with the rest retrieved from reference TRBV5-1 and TRBJ2-7, is KAGVTQTPRYLIKTRGQQVTLSCSPISGHRSVSWYQQTPGQGLQFLFEYFSETQRNKGNFPGRFSGRQFSNSRSEMNVSTLELGDSALYLCASSLTRHEVDEQYFGPGTRLTVT.

A word on this clonotype: One end of the junction is discordant with germline, which a read error may explain. The chain couples TRBV6-4 to TRBJ2-5, with D perhaps TRBD1 or TRBD2 (6 bases each). The CDR3 contains 15 residues. CDR1 MRHNA and CDR2 SNTAGT come from the germline V gene. The CDR3 sequence is CACSSVEGGRETQYF. The CDR3 DNA reads as TGTGCCTGCAGCAGCGTCGAGGGGGGTCGGGAGACCCAGTACTTC.

This chain links TRBV18 with TRBJ2-7; 7 nucleotides match TRBD2. Germline CDR1 is KGHSH and CDR2 is LQKENI. Trimming removed 3 bases from V and 0 bases from J; junction bases left unmatched: 8. The CDR3 extends over 16 amino acids. CDR3 region: CASSPGGSGSSYEQYF. CDR3 DNA sequence: TGTGCCAGCTCACCGGGAGGGTCAGGGAGCTCCTACGAGCAGTACTTC.